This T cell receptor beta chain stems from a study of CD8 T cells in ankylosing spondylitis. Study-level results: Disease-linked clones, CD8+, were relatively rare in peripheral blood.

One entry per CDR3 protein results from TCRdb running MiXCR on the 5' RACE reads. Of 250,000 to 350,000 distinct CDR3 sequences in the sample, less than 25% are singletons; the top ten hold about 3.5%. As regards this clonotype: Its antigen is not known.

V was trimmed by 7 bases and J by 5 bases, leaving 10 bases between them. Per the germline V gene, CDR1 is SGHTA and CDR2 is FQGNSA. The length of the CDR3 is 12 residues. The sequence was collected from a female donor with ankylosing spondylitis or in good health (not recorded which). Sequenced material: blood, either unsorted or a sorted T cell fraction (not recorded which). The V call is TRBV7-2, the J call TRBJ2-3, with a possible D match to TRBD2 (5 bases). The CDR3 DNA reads TGTGCCAGCACGGGATACGGAGATACGCAGTATTTT. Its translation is CASTGYGDTQYF.